The sequence of this T cell receptor (beta chain) was determined in a study of T cell responses to AZD1222 COVID-19 vaccine. Broader study findings: Repertoires were obtained solely post-peak T cell response. Close to half of all spike-specific TCRs reportedly target regions of the variants that are unmutated. The donor cohort was predominantly white British with a female majority, and clonal diversity may have been underestimated. CD4 TCRs covered the whole spike, strongest at regions 160-218 and 743-854.

Method: immunoSEQ multiplex PCR; TCRdb's copy keeps in-frame clones and lacks some. The sample carries about 120,000 clones, approximately 92% recorded once. Of note for this clone: The target antigen is unknown.

The TCR was taken from an adult in good health. Here the sequenced sample was peripheral blood, taken on day 0 of AZD1222 vaccination.

CDR3 DNA: TGTGCCAGCAGCTTGGGGGAGAGCTCTGGAAACACCATATATTTT. It yields the protein CASSLGESSGNTIYF. This chain connects TRBV5-6 to TRBJ1-3; D unresolved. The CDR3 runs to 15 residues. Deletions cut 0 bases from V and 0 bases from J, with 7 bases between. From germline, CDR1 is SGHDT and CDR2 YYEEEE.